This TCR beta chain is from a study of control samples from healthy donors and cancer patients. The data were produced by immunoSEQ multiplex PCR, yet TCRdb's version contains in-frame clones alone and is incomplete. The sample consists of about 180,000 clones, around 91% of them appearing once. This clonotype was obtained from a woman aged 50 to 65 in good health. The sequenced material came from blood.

The CDR3 here is CASAGLGGGGQTQYF. CDR3 bases: TGTGCCAGCGCTGGACTGGGAGGGGGCGGGCAGACCCAGTACTTC. This chain links TRBV2 with TRBJ2-5; D is tentatively TRBD1 or TRBD2 (7 bases each). In germline, CDR1 is SNHLY, CDR2 FYNNEI. Trimming removed 8 bases at V and 6 bases at J, with 22 bases between. The CDR3 length is 15 residues.